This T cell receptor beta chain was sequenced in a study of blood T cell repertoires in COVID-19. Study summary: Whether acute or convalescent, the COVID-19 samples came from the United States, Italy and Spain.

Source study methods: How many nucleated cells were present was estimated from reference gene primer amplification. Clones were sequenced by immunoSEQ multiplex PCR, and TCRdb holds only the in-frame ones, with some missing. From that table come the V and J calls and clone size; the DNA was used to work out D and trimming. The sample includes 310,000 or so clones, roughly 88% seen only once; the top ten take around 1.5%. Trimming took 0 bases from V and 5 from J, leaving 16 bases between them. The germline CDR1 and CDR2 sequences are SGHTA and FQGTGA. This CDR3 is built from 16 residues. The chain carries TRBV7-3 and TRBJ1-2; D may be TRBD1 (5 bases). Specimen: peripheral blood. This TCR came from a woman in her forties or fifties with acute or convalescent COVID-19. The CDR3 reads CASSLTPVAGTYGYTF. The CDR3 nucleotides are TGTGCCAGCAGCTTAACCCCGGTCGCGGGGACGTATGGCTACACCTTC. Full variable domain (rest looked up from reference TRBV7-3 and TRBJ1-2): GAGVSQTPSNKVTEKGKYVELRCDPISGHTALYWYRQSLGQGPEFLIYFQGTGAADDSGLPNDRFFAVRPEGSVSTLKIQRTERGDSAVYLCASSLTPVAGTYGYTFGSGTRLTVV.